Given below is one T cell receptor (beta chain) in context. Its target is not known. This sample stems from a study of Graves' ophthalmopathy and Graves' hyperthyroidism. Study at large: At initial diagnosis, peripheral blood was obtained, and this preceded any treatment.

Findings of the study overall: Most thyroid-expanded clonotypes exceeding 0.001 frequency were also found in blood.

CDR1 SGHAT and CDR2 FQNNGV come from the germline V gene. This CDR3 is 14 amino acids long. Trimming shortened V by 4 bases and J by 1 base, and 10 bases separated the two germline ends. From RNA, the CDR3 regions of TCR beta chains were amplified and sequenced. HTBI primers were employed in first-round RT-PCR, then a second-round multiplex PCR followed. One entry per CDR3 protein results from TCRdb running MiXCR on the multiplex PCR reads. Of about 13,000 distinct CDR3 sequences detected, 50% appear once; the ten largest clones hold roughly 50%. The specimen was peripheral blood. The rearrangement uses TRBV11-2 and TRBJ1-1; no clear D. The TCR was taken from a woman aged 30 to 39 with Graves' ophthalmopathy. As DNA, the CDR3 is TGTGCCAGCAGCTCGCCTCACGAGAACACTGAAGCTTTCTTT. Translated: CASSSPHENTEAFF. Looking up the rest from reference TRBV11-2 and TRBJ1-1 gives the full variable domain: EAGVAQSPRYKIIEKRQSVAFWCNPISGHATLYWYQQILGQGPKLLIQFQNNGVVDDSQLPKDRFSAERLKGVDSTLKIQPAKLEDSAVYLCASSSPHENTEAFFGQGTRLTVV.